This T cell receptor (beta chain) originates from a study of cytomegalovirus exposure and HLA in healthy donors. This CDR3 is 11 amino acids long. CDR1 SNHLY and CDR2 FYNNEI come from the germline V gene. V lost 4 bases to trimming and J lost 7 bases, with 6 bases between them. PCR was performed using 60 Vbeta and 13 Jbeta primers. Assay used: immunoSEQ multiplex PCR; TCRdb lists only in-frame clones, some missing. The profile shows 200,000 to 250,000 clones, about 80% of them singletons. The sequenced material came from PBMCs. This chain joins TRBV2 and TRBJ2-3; the D is unclear. The TCR was taken from a woman in her sixties in good health and CMV-seropositive. The CDR3: CASSVRNTQYF. In DNA form, the CDR3 reads TGTGCCAGCAGTGTGAGAAATACGCAGTATTTT.